The sample holds many counts of the clone carrying this T cell receptor beta chain. No antigen is known for it. TCRdb re-derived calls from the 5' RACE reads in MiXCR, one entry per CDR3 protein. The sample shows about 510,000 distinct CDR3 sequences, approximately 5% of them seen only once. The sample comes from a study of CD8 T cells in ankylosing spondylitis. Study results and caveats: One TCR beta motif, made up of several highly homologous variants, appeared characteristic of ankylosing spondylitis blood.

The CDR3 consists of 14 residues. The germline V gene encodes CDR1 MNHEY and CDR2 SVGEGT. The V and J ends lost 2 bases and 1 base respectively, with 8 bases between them. The sequence was obtained from a male donor with ankylosing spondylitis. Sequencing was done on a sample of blood, either unsorted or a sorted T cell fraction (not recorded which). The V call is TRBV6-2 or TRBV6-3, the J call TRBJ1-1; maybe TRBD1 (5 bases). CDR3 sequence (DNA): TGTGCCAGCAGTTACCAGGGAAGGAACACTGAAGCTTTCTTT. This encodes CASSYQGRNTEAFF.